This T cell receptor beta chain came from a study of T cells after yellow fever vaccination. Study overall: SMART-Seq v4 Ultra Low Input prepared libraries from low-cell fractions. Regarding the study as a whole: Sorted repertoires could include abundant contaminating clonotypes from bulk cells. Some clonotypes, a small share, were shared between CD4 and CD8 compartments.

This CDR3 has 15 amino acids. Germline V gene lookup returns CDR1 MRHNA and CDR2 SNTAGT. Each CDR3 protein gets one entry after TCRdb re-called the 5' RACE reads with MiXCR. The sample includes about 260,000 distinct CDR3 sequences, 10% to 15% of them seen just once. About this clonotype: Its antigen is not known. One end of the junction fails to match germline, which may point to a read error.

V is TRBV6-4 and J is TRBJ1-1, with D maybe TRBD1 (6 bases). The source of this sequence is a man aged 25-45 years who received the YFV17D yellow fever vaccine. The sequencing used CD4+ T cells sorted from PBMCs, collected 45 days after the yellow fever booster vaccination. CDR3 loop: CASSDYPGGGTEAFF. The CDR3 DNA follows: TGTGCCAGCAGCGACTACCCGGGGGGCGGCACTGAAGCTTTCTTT.